These 11 T cell receptor beta chains originate from one sample sequenced in a study of cytomegalovirus exposure and HLA in healthy donors (dated by TCRdb to between 2016 and 2019). Receptors were amplified or captured by the immunoSEQ multiplex PCR assay. The multiplex PCR relied on a mix of 60 forward primers for TCR Vbeta segments and 13 reverse primers for TCR Jbeta segments. What TCRdb holds here is the immuneACCESS table cut down to in-frame rearrangements. Part of the clones is not present; checked against another copy, under half of the missing clones reflect an unresolved V gene, and the others are unexplained. The sample table records some 120,000 clones; 17% of these occur just once. About 3% of the sample belongs to the ten largest clones. Sequencing input: PBMCs. The receptors originated from a female donor in good health and CMV-seropositive.

This clone was detected only a few times. V usage is TRBV6-5 and J usage is TRBJ2-3; 7 bases are shared with TRBD2. The V segment lost 2 bases and the J segment 4 bases; nucleotides outside the gene matches: 3. The CDR3 is made up of 14 amino acids. CDR1 MNHEY and CDR2 SVGAGI come from the germline V gene. The CDR3 coding sequence is TGTGCCAGCAGTTACGTACGGGGGGCAGATACGCAGTATTTT. Encoded protein: CASSYVRGADTQYF.

The rearrangement uses TRBV9 and TRBJ2-7, with TRBD2 matching 9 bases. Trimming removed 4 bases from V and 4 bases from J; junction bases left unmatched: 12. Germline V gene lookup returns CDR1 SGDLS and CDR2 YYNGEE. The CDR3 runs 16 residues. The CDR3 protein is CASSLRASGDPYEQYF. In nucleotides, the CDR3 is TGTGCCAGCAGCCTACGGGCTAGCGGGGACCCTTACGAGCAGTACTTC.

J is TRBJ2-1 and V is TRBV5-1; 8 positions agree with TRBD2. Germline CDR1 and CDR2: SGHRS and YFSETQ. The CDR3 has 14 amino acids. V trimming: 4 bases; J trimming: 4 bases; junction bases outside the gene matches: 4. CDR3 bases: TGCGCCAGCAGCCCGGGGGGGGATTACAATGAGCAGTTCTTC. This codes for CASSPGGDYNEQFF.

The genes are TRBV4-2 and TRBJ1-2; 7 bases match TRBD1. The length of the CDR3 is 16 residues. The trim removed 3 bases at V and 1 base at J, leaving 8 bases unmatched. Germline V lookup: CDR1 LGHNA, CDR2 YNFKEQ. The CDR3 coding sequence is TGTGCCAGCAGCCAGCCTACCGGGACAGATAACTATGGCTACACCTTC. This codes for CASSQPTGTDNYGYTF.

This clone was counted only a few times. One junction end disagrees with the germline gene, perhaps due to a read error. V usage is TRBV28 and J usage is TRBJ2-7, with TRBD2 identical over 13 bases. Germline CDR1 is MDHEN and CDR2 is SYDVKM. CDR3 size: 13 residues. CDR3: CASRETSGRPWDF. As DNA, the CDR3 is TGTGCCAGCAGGGAGACTAGCGGGAGGCCCTGGGACTTC. Variable domain in full (rest from reference TRBV28 and TRBJ2-7): DVKVTQSSRYLVKRTGEKVFLECVQDMDHENMFWYRQDPGLGLRLIYFSYDVKMKEKGDIPEGYSVSREKKERFSLILESASTNQTSMYLCASRETSGRPWDFGPGTRLTVT.

This clone turned up a few times. The CDR3 DNA follows: TGTGCCAGCAGCTTCACTAGCAACACAGATACGCAGTATTTT. Protein product: CASSFTSNTDTQYF. The chain is built from TRBV11-2 and TRBJ2-3; D perhaps matches TRBD2 (6 bases). Germline V CDR1 and CDR2: SGHAT, FQNNGV. The CDR3 contains 14 residues. With 3 bases removed from V and 2 bases from J, the gap between germline ends came to 9 bases.

This clone has a handful of counts. V and J are TRBV15 and TRBJ2-5; tentative D call: TRBD2 (5 bases). This CDR3 region has 16 residues. Trimming pared 2 bases from V and 5 bases from J, leaving 18 bases between. Germline V gives CDR1 LNHNV, CDR2 YYDKDF (reference sequence). The chain's CDR3 is CATSRSRTGVGETQYF. CDR3 nucleotides: TGTGCCACCAGCAGATCACGGACTGGGGTGGGGGAGACCCAGTACTTC.

This chain uses TRBV6-6 with TRBJ2-7; D remains ambiguous. Germline CDR1 is MNHNY and CDR2 is SVGAGI (reference sequence). The CDR3 is 12 amino acids. The V end lost 8 bases, the J end lost 3 bases, and 11 bases lay between the germline ends. DNA for the CDR3: TGTGCCAGCGGGCCGATTCTCTACGAGCAGTACTTC. It translates to CASGPILYEQYF.

The chain uses TRBV5-6 and TRBJ1-1, with D maybe TRBD1 (5 bases). CDR1 and CDR2 from the germline V gene are SGHDT and YYEEEE. The CDR3 runs to 13 residues. The V gene lost 4 bases and the J gene lost 10 bases, with 17 bases spanning the gap. For the CDR3, the DNA is TGTGCCAGCAGCGCCCAAAGGCCAAGGGGAGCTTTCTTT. Its translation: CASSAQRPRGAFF.

The rearrangement uses TRBV7-9 and TRBJ2-1; 9 bases align to TRBD1. This CDR3 has 15 residues. Germline values: CDR1 SEHNR, CDR2 FQNEAQ (reference sequence). The trim removed 5 bases at V and 4 bases at J, leaving 6 bases unmatched. The CDR3 nucleotides read TGTGCCAGCAGCCTCCGGGACAGGGTTTACAATGAGCAGTTCTTC. This encodes CASSLRDRVYNEQFF.

This clone has just a few counts. The gene calls are TRBV6-5 and TRBJ1-2; possible D gene TRBD1, 5 bases. The germline CDR1 and CDR2 sequences are MNHEY and SVGAGI. There are 13 residues in the CDR3. V lost 6 bases, J lost 1 base, and 9 bases lay in between. CDR3 in DNA: TGTGCCAGCAGATCCGACAGTAACTATGGCTACACCTTC. Encoded protein: CASRSDSNYGYTF.